This T cell receptor (beta chain) is from a study of blood T cells in healthy people across ages. This clonotype was detected ten times or more. Alongside a J-beta primer mix, a sample-barcoded 5' primer served in a second PCR lasting 7 to 11 cycles. TCRdb independently ran MiXCR on the 5' RACE reads; one entry per CDR3 protein. In the table there are 630,000 or so distinct CDR3 sequences, 32% of which are singletons. V lost 5 bases to trimming and J lost 9 bases; unmatched junction nucleotides: 17. The length of the CDR3 is 16 residues. CDR1 is SGHDT, CDR2 YYEEEE, per germline. The gene calls are TRBV5-6 and TRBJ2-1, with TRBD2 identical over 7 bases. This clonotype was sampled from an elderly woman in good health. The sequencing input was blood. The CDR3 DNA sequence: TGTGCCAGCAGTCTAACCCCGCTAGCGGATGGGGGTGAGCAGTTCTTC. Residues: CASSLTPLADGGEQFF.